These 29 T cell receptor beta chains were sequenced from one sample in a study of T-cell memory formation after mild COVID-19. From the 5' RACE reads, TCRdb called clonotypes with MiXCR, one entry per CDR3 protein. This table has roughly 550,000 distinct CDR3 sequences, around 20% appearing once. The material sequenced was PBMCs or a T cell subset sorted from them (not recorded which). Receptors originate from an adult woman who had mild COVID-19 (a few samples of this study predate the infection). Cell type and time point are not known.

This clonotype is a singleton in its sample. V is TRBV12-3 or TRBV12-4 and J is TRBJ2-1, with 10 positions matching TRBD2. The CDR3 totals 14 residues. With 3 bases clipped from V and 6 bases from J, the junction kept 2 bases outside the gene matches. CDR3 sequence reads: CASSFLAGGNEQFF. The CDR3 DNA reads TGTGCCAGCAGTTTTTTAGCGGGAGGCAATGAGCAGTTCTTC.

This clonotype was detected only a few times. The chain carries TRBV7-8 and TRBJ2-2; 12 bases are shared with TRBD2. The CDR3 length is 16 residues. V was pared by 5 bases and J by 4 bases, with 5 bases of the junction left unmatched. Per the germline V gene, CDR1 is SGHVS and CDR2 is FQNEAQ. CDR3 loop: CASSALAGGVTGELFF. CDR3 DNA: TGTGCCAGCAGCGCCCTAGCGGGAGGGGTCACCGGGGAGCTGTTTTTT.

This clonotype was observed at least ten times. The CDR3 loop reads CASSLTGNNIQYF. In DNA, the CDR3 is TGTGCCAGCAGCCTCACAGGGAACAACATTCAGTACTTC. This chain joins TRBV7-6 and TRBJ2-4, with D tentatively TRBD1 (6 bases). V lost 5 bases to trimming and J lost 7 bases, with 12 bases between them. Germline lookup yields CDR1 SGHVS and CDR2 FNYEAQ. The length of the CDR3 is 13 residues.

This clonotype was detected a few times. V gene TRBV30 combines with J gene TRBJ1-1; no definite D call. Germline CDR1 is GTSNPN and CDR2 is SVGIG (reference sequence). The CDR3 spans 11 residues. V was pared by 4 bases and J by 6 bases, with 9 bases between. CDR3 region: CAWKTPAEAFF. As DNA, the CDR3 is TGTGCCTGGAAAACCCCCGCTGAAGCTTTCTTT.

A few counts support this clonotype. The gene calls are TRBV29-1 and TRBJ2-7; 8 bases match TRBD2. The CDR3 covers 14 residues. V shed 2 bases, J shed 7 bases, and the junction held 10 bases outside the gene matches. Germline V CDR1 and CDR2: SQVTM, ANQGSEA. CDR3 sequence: CSVENGGGVREQYF. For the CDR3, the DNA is TGCAGCGTTGAAAACGGGGGGGGTGTGCGGGAGCAGTACTTC.

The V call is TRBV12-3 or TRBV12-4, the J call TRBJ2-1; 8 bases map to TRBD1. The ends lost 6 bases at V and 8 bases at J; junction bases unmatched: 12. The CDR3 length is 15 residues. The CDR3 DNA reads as TGTGCCAGCAGACCGGGACAGGTGACATTGGATGAGCAGTTCTTC. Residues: CASRPGQVTLDEQFF.

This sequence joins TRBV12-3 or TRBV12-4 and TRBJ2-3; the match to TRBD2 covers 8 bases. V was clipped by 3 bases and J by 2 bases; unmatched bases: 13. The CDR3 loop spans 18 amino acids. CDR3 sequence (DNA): TGTGCCAGCAGTTTGGGTTGGTCCGGACTAGCATTCACAGATACGCAGTATTTT. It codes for CASSLGWSGLAFTDTQYF.

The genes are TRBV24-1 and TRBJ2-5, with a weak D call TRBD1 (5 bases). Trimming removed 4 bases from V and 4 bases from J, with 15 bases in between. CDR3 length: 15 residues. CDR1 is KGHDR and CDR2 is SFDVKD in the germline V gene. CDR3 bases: TGTGCCACCAGTGACTCCGGGTCAAGGGGAGAGACCCAGTACTTC. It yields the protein CATSDSGSRGETQYF.

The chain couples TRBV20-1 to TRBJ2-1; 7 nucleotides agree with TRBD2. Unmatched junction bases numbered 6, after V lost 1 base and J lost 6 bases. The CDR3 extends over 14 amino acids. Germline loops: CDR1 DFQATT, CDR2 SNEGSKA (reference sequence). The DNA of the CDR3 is TGCAGTGCTAGAGGGGAGCGGGGCTTCAATGAGCAGTTCTTC. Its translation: CSARGERGFNEQFF.

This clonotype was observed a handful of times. This chain's CDR3 is CASSPRTSGIHYEQYF. The CDR3 DNA reads as TGTGCCAGCAGTCCCCGGACTAGCGGGATTCACTACGAGCAGTACTTC. The chain employs TRBV12-3 or TRBV12-4 and TRBJ2-7, with 12 positions matching TRBD2. After removal of 5 bases from V and 3 bases from J, the junction contained 8 bases not matched to a gene. The CDR3 is made up of 16 amino acids.

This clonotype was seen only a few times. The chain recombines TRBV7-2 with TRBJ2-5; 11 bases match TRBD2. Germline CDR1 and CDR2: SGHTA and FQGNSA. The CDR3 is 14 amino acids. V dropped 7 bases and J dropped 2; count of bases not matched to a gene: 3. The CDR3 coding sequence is TGTGCCAGCATCCCTAGCGGGAGGCAAGAGACCCAGTACTTC. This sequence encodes CASIPSGRQETQYF.

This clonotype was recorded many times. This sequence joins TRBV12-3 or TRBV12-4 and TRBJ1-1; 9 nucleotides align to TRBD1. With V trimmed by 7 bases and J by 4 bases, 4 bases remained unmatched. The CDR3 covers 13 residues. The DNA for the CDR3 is TGTGCCAGCACGTCGGGACAGGGCACTGAAGCTTTCTTT. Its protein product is CASTSGQGTEAFF.

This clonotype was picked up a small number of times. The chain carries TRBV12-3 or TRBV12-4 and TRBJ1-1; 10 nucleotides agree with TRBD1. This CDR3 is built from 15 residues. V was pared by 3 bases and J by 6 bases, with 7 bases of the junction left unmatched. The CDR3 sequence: CASSLAGQGRAEAFF. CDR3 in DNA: TGTGCCAGCAGTTTGGCGGGACAGGGGAGGGCTGAAGCTTTCTTT.

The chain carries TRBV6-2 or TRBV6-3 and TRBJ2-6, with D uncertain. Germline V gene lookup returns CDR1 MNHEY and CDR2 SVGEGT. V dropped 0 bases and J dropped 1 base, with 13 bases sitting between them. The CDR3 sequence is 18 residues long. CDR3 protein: CASSYSSMPTSGANVLTF. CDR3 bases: TGTGCCAGCAGTTACTCGAGCATGCCGACTTCTGGGGCCAACGTCCTGACTTTC.

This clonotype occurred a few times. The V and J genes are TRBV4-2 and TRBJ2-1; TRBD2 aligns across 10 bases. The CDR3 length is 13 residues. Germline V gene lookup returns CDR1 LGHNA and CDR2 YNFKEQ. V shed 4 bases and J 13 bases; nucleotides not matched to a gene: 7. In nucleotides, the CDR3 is TGTGCCAGCAGCCTTACTAGCGGGGAAATCCAGTTCTTC. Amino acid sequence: CASSLTSGEIQFF.

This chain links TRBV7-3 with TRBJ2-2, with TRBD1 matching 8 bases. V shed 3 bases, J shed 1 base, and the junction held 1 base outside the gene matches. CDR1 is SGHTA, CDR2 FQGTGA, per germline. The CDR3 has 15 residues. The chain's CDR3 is CASSFRGQNTGELFF. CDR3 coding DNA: TGTGCCAGCAGCTTCAGGGGGCAGAACACCGGGGAGCTGTTTTTT.

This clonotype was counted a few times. The DNA of the CDR3 is TGTGCCAGCAGCTTAGTAGGGGGAGAGGCTTCCTACGAGCAGTACTTC. Its protein is CASSLVGGEASYEQYF. The chain uses TRBV7-9 and TRBJ2-7, with D tentatively TRBD1 (6 bases). CDR1 and CDR2 (germline): SEHNR, FQNEAQ (reference sequence). The CDR3 is 16 residues long. Trimming took off 1 base at V and 1 base at J, with 14 bases between the two ends.

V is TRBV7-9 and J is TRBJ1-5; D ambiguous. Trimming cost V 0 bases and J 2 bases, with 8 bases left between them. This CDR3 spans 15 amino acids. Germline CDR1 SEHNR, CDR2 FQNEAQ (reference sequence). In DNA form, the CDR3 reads TGTGCCAGCAGCTTAGCCACTTTGGGCAATCAGCCCCAGCATTTT. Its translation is CASSLATLGNQPQHF.

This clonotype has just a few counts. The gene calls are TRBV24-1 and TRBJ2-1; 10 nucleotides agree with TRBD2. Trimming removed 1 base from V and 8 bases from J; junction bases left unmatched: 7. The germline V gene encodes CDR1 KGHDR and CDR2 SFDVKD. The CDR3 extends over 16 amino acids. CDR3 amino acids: CATSDFPSGSTDEQFF. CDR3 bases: TGTGCCACCAGTGATTTTCCTAGCGGGAGTACAGATGAGCAGTTCTTC.

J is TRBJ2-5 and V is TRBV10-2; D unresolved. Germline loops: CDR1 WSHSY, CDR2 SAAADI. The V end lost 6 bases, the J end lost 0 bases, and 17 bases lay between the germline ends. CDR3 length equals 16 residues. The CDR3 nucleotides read TGCGCCAGCAGGCCGGTCTCCCAATTGTACCAAGAGACCCAGTACTTC. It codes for CASRPVSQLYQETQYF.

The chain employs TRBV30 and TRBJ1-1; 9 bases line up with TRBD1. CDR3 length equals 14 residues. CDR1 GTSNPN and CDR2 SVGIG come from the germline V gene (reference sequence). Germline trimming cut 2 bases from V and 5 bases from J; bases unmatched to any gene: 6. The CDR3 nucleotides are TGTGCCTGGAGTACCGGGACAGGGATAACTGAAGCTTTCTTT. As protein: CAWSTGTGITEAFF.

For the CDR3, the DNA is TGTGCCAGCAGCGTAGCTGTGGGCTCTGGGGCCAACGTCCTGACTTTC. This codes for CASSVAVGSGANVLTF. This chain joins TRBV9 and TRBJ2-6; no reliable D call. With 0 bases removed from V and 0 bases from J, the gap between germline ends came to 7 bases. The CDR3 length is 16 residues. Germline values: CDR1 SGDLS, CDR2 YYNGEE.

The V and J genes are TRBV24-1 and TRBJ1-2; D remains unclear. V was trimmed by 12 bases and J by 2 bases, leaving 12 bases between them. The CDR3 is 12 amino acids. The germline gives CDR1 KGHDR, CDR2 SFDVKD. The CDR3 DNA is TGTGCCGTTGGTGGGGTAAACTATGGCTACACCTTC. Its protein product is CAVGGVNYGYTF.

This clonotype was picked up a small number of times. The CDR3 nucleotides are TGTGCCAGCAGTTTAATTCTGTATCAGCCCCAGCATTTT. Protein: CASSLILYQPQHF. J is TRBJ1-5 and V is TRBV12-3 or TRBV12-4, with D uncertain. The CDR3 spans 13 residues. The germline V and J ends were trimmed by 2 bases and 5 bases, with 7 bases remaining between them.

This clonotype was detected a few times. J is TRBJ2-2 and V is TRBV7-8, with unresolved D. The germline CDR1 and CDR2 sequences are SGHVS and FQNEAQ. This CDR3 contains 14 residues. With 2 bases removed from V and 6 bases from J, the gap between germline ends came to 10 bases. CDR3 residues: CASSLWRVPGELFF. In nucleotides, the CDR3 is TGTGCCAGCAGCTTATGGCGAGTCCCCGGGGAGCTGTTTTTT.

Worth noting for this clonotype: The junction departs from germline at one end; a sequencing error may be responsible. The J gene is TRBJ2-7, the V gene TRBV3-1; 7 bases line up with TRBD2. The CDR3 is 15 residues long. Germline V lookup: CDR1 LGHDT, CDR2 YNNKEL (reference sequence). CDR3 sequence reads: CASRGFASGSYQQYF. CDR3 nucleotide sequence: TGTGCCAGCAGAGGCTTTGCTAGCGGTTCCTACCAGCAGTACTTC.

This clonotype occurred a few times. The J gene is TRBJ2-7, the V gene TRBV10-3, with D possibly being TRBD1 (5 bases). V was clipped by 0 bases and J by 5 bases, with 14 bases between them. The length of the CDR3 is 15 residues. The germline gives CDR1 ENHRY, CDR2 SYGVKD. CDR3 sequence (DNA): TGTGCCATCAGTGAGTCAGGGGCCGGAGACCACGAGCAGTACTTC. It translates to CAISESGAGDHEQYF.

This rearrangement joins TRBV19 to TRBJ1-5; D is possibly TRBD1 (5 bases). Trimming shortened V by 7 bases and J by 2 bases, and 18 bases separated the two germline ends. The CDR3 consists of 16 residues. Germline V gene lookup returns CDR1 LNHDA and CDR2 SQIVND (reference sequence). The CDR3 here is CASMNLMGGGNQPQHF. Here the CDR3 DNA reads TGTGCCAGTATGAACTTGATGGGGGGAGGCAATCAGCCCCAGCATTTT.

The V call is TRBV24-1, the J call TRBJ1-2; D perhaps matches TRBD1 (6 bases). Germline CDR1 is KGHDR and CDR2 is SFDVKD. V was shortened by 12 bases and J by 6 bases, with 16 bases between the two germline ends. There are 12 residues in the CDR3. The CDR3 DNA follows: TGTGCCGCCTCGCGGGGGCCCCATGGCTACACCTTC. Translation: CAASRGPHGYTF.